This T cell receptor beta chain stems from a study of vaccination effects on CD4 cells after COVID-19. Study-wide points: Clones arising from infection and from vaccination showed marked clonal contraction late after vaccination.

Cultured cells yielded isolated CD4+ T cells after 10 days. Vaccine recipients had no previous SARS-CoV-2 infection; their nucleocapsid antibodies were negative. Of note for this clone: Its antigen is still unknown.

The length of the CDR3 is 16 residues. Trimming removed 1 base at V and 0 bases at J, with 11 bases between. CDR1 is SGHTA, CDR2 FQGNSA, per germline. The table came from immunoSEQ multiplex PCR; TCRdb's copy has only in-frame clones and leaves some out. Counted here are 70,000 or so clones, approximately 77% occurring once; the ten biggest clones make up over 2%. Specimen: CD4+ T cells from PBMCs cultured without peptide, collected before COVID-19 vaccination. The V and J genes are TRBV7-2 and TRBJ2-3; the D is unclear. This clonotype originated in a human donor who received a COVID-19 vaccine. Here the CDR3 reads CASSLVPQLSTDTQYF. The CDR3 DNA is TGTGCCAGCAGCTTAGTCCCACAACTGAGCACAGATACGCAGTATTTT.